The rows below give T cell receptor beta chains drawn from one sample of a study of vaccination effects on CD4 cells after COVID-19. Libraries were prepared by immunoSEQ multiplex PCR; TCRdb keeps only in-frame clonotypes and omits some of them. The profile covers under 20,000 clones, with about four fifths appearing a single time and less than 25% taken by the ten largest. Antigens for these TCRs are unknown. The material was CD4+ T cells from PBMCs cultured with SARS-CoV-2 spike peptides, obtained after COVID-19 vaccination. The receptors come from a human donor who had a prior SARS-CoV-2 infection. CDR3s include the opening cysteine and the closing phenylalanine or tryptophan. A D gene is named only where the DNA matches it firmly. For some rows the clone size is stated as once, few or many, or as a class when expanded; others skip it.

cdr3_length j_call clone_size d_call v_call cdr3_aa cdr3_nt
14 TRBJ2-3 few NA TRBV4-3 CASSQDGRADTQYF TGCGCCAGCAGCCAAGATGGCCGCGCAGATACGCAGTATTTT
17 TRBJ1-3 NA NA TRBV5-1 CASRDAPLGGKGNTIYF TGCGCCAGCAGGGACGCTCCGTTGGGGGGTAAAGGAAACACCATATATTTT
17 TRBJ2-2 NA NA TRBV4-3 CASSPQVPSVNTGELFF TGCGCCAGCAGCCCCCAGGTCCCTAGCGTTAACACCGGGGAGCTGTTTTTT
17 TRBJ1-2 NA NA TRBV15 CATSRDLRDTEEYGYTF TGTGCCACCAGCAGAGATCTAAGGGACACAGAAGAGTATGGCTACACCTTC
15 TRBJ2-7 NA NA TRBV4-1 CASSQDEFQDGGQYF TGCGCCAGCAGCCAAGACGAGTTTCAGGACGGGGGGCAGTACTTC
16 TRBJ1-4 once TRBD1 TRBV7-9 CASSPRQGSIQEKLFF TGTGCCAGCAGCCCTCGACAGGGTAGTATACAGGAAAAACTGTTTTTT
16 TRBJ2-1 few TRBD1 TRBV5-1 CASSFTAGTGYNEQFF TGCGCCAGCAGCTTCACAGCCGGGACAGGGTACAATGAGCAGTTCTTC
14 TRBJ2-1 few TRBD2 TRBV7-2 CASSFIGGGTVQFF TGTGCCAGCAGCTTCATCGGCGGGGGTACGGTGCAGTTCTTC
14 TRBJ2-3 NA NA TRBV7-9 CASSQGRSTDTQYF TGTGCCAGCAGCCAGGGAAGAAGCACAGATACGCAGTATTTT
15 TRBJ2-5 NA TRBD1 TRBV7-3 CASSPGGTGEETQYF TGTGCCAGCAGCCCGGGCGGGACAGGAGAAGAGACCCAGTACTTC
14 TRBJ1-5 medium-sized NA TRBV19 CASLGRYSNQPQHF TGTGCCAGTTTGGGGCGTTATAGCAATCAGCCCCAGCATTTT
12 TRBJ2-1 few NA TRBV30 CAWATRAGEQFF TGTGCCTGGGCTACCCGGGCGGGTGAGCAGTTCTTC
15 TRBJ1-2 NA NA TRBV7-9 CASSFKNLAYYGYTF TGTGCCAGCAGCTTTAAAAACTTAGCATACTATGGCTACACCTTC
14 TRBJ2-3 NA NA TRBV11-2 CASSLNGQADTQYF TGTGCCAGCAGCTTAAATGGGCAAGCAGATACGCAGTATTTT
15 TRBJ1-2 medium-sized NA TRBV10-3 CAISESWGRDYGYTF TGTGCCATCAGTGAGTCTTGGGGGCGAGACTATGGCTACACCTTC
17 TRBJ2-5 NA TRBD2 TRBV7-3 CASSPSPRGGSRETQYF TGTGCCAGCAGCCCGTCTCCGCGGGGGGGCTCTAGGGAGACCCAGTACTTC
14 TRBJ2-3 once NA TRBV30 CACRTLGYTDTQYF TGTGCCTGCCGAACTTTGGGGTACACAGATACGCAGTATTTT
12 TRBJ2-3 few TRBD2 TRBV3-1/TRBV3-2 CASRPTSGGRYF TGTGCCAGCAGACCGACTAGCGGGGGGAGGTATTTT
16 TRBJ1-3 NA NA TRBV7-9 CASSRPSLLSGNTIYF TGTGCCAGCAGCCGCCCGTCCCTGCTCTCTGGAAACACCATATATTTT
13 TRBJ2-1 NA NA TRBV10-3 CAILEPEGGEQFF TGTGCCATCCTTGAGCCTGAAGGGGGTGAGCAGTTCTTC
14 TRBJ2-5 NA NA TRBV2 CASGAGRLQETQYF TGTGCCAGCGGGGCAGGGAGGCTCCAAGAGACCCAGTACTTC
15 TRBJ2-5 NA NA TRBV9 CASSTAGGLEETQYF TGTGCCAGCAGTACTGCTGGTGGCCTCGAAGAGACCCAGTACTTC
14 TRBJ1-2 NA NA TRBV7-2 CASSLGRAAYGYTF TGTGCCAGCAGCTTAGGCAGGGCCGCCTATGGCTACACCTTC
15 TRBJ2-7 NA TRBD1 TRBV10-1 CASSERGLPSYEQYF TGCGCCAGCAGTGAAAGGGGGCTCCCTTCCTACGAGCAGTACTTC
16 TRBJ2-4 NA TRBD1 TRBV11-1 CASSPRGEQGAGIQYF TGTGCCAGCAGCCCCCGGGGGGAACAGGGGGCTGGCATTCAGTACTTC
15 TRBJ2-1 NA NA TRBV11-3 CASSFQDTDLNEQFF TGTGCCAGCAGCTTTCAGGACACCGACCTAAATGAGCAGTTCTTC
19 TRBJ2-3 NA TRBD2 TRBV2 CASSEDRLAGGGSTDTQYF TGTGCCAGCAGTGAAGACCGACTAGCGGGAGGGGGTAGCACAGATACGCAGTATTTT
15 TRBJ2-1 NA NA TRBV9 CASSVLSGPYNEQFF TGTGCCAGCAGCGTATTAAGCGGGCCCTACAATGAGCAGTTCTTC
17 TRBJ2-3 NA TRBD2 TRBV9 CASSLRTSGRHTDTQYF TGTGCCAGCAGCTTACGCACTAGCGGGAGACACACAGATACGCAGTATTTT
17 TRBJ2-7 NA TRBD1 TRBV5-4 CASSLGGTGGRSYEQYF TGTGCCAGCAGCTTGGGCGGGACAGGGGGCCGGTCCTACGAGCAGTACTTC
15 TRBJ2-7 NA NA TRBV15 CATSRDLSVTYEQYF TGTGCCACCAGCAGAGATCTCTCGGTAACCTACGAGCAGTACTTC
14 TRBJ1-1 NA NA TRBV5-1 CASKTPGGGTEAFF TGCGCCAGCAAGACCCCCGGCGGGGGCACTGAAGCTTTCTTT
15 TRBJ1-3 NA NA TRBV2 CASSRIVSPGNTIYF TGTGCCAGCAGTCGGATCGTAAGTCCTGGAAACACCATATATTTT
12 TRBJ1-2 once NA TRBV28 CASSLQTGGYTF TGTGCCAGCAGTTTACAGACGGGGGGCTACACCTTC
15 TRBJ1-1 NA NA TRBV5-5 CASSRWDFGGTEAFF TGTGCCAGCAGCCGGTGGGACTTCGGGGGAACTGAAGCTTTCTTT
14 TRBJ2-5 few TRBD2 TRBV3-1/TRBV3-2 CASSPSGRPETQYF TGTGCCAGCAGCCCTAGCGGGAGGCCCGAGACCCAGTACTTC
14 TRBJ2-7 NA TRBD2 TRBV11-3 CASRPGGVSYEQYF TGTGCCAGCAGACCGGGAGGGGTGTCCTACGAGCAGTACTTC
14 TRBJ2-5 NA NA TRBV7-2 CASSFFVGGETQYF TGTGCCAGCAGCTTCTTCGTCGGTGGGGAGACCCAGTACTTC
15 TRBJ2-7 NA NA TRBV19 CASSMEERRSYEQYF TGTGCCAGTAGTATGGAGGAAAGGCGCTCCTACGAGCAGTACTTC
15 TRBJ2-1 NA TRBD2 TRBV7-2 CASSTQSGTSDEQFF TGTGCCAGCAGCACCCAGAGCGGGACTAGCGATGAGCAGTTCTTC
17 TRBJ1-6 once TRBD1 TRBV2 CASSRVTQGGQFSPLHF TGTGCCAGCAGTAGGGTGACACAGGGGGGTCAATTCTCACCCCTCCACTTT
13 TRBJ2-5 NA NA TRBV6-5 CASSKQPQETQYF TGTGCCAGCAGTAAACAGCCACAAGAGACCCAGTACTTC
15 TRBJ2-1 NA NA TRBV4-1 CASSLGLGGYNEQFF TGCGCCAGCAGCCTGGGTTTGGGCGGTTACAATGAGCAGTTCTTC
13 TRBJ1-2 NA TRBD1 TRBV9 CASSSYPGQGYTF TGTGCCAGCAGCTCTTACCCGGGACAGGGCTACACCTTC
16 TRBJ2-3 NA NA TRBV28 CASRSGRRLWTDTQYF TGTGCCAGCAGATCGGGACGTCGCCTATGGACAGATACGCAGTATTTT
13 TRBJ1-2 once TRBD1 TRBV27 CATRWGQGNGYTF TGTGCCACCCGATGGGGACAGGGTAATGGCTACACCTTC
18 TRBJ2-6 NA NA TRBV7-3 CASSYVGGEYSGANVLTF TGTGCCAGCAGCTACGTTGGGGGTGAATACTCTGGGGCCAACGTCCTGACTTTC
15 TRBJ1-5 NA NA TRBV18 CASSPDRQSNQPQHF TGTGCCAGCTCACCCGACAGGCAAAGCAATCAGCCCCAGCATTTT
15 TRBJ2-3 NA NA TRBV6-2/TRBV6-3 CASSSRGFSTDTQYF TGTGCCAGCAGTTCAAGGGGTTTTAGCACAGATACGCAGTATTTT
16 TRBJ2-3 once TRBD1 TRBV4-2 CASSGRTGGSTDTQYF TGTGCCAGCAGCGGGCGGACAGGGGGGTCCACAGATACGCAGTATTTT
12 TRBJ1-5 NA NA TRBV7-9 CASSLSNQPQHF TGTGCCAGCAGCTTAAGCAATCAGCCCCAGCATTTT
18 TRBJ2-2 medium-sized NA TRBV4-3 CASSQELQVTLNTGELFF TGCGCCAGCAGCCAAGAACTTCAAGTAACCCTGAACACCGGGGAGCTGTTTTTT
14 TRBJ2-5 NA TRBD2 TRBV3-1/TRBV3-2 CASSHRGGRETQYF TGTGCCAGCAGCCACCGGGGGGGCCGGGAGACCCAGTACTTC
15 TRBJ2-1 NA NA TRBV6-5 CASSRNIRDYNEQFF TGTGCCAGCAGTCGAAATATAAGGGACTACAATGAGCAGTTCTTC
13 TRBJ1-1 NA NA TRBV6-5 CASSLRTDFEAFF TGTGCCAGCAGTTTACGGACGGATTTCGAAGCTTTCTTT
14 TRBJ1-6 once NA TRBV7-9 CASNLEQYNSPLHF TGTGCCAGCAACCTGGAGCAGTATAATTCACCCCTCCACTTT
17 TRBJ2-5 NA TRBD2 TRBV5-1 CASSSGASGGDQETQYF TGCGCCAGCAGCTCGGGGGCTAGCGGGGGGGACCAAGAGACCCAGTACTTC